This T cell receptor (beta chain) was identified in a study of blood T cells in healthy people across ages. Combining a sample-barcoded 5' primer with a J-beta primer mix, a second PCR ran for roughly 7 to 11 cycles. Through a template-switch adaptor with 12 random nucleotides, each cDNA molecule received a tag. TCRdb reprocessed the 5' RACE reads via MiXCR and lists one record per CDR3 protein. The sample carries 920,000 or so distinct CDR3 sequences, 35% to 55% recorded once. Germline loops: CDR1 SGHRS, CDR2 YFSETQ. The CDR3 covers 15 residues. V lost 0 bases to trimming and J lost 4 bases; unmatched junction nucleotides: 4.

The chain combines TRBV5-1 with TRBJ1-2; TRBD1 matches 9 bases. This sequence originates from a woman between 55 and 75 years old in good health. Sample: blood. CDR3 residues: CASSLGQGGGYGYTF. In nucleotides, the CDR3 is TGCGCCAGCAGCTTGGGACAGGGGGGTGGCTATGGCTACACCTTC.